Included here is one T cell receptor beta chain sequence, with context. Its antigen is unknown. CDR3 size: 16 residues. V was clipped by 5 bases and J by 5 bases; unmatched bases: 7. The germline gives CDR1 KGHSH, CDR2 LQKENI. Primers for the PCR totalled 60 Vbeta and 13 Jbeta. Libraries were prepared by immunoSEQ multiplex PCR; TCRdb keeps only in-frame clonotypes and omits some of them. The data contain around 210,000 clones, around 82% of them singletons. The data are from a study of cytomegalovirus exposure and HLA in healthy donors. The study's findings and limits: The availability of immune exposure information extended only to CMV serostatus.

The specimen sequenced was PBMCs. This rearrangement joins TRBV18 to TRBJ2-3, with 13 nucleotides matching TRBD2. The clonotype originates from a woman in her twenties or thirties in good health and CMV-seronegative. The CDR3 DNA sequence: TGTGCCAGCTCAGCCGGACTAGCGGGAGTCGGAGATACGCAGTATTTT. Encoded protein: CASSAGLAGVGDTQYF. The full variable domain, with the rest looked up from reference TRBV18 and TRBJ2-3, is NAGVMQNPRHLVRRRGQEARLRCSPMKGHSHVYWYRQLPEEGLKFMVYLQKENIIDESGMPKERFSAEFPKEGPSILRIQQVVRGDSAAYFCASSAGLAGVGDTQYFGPGTRLTVL.